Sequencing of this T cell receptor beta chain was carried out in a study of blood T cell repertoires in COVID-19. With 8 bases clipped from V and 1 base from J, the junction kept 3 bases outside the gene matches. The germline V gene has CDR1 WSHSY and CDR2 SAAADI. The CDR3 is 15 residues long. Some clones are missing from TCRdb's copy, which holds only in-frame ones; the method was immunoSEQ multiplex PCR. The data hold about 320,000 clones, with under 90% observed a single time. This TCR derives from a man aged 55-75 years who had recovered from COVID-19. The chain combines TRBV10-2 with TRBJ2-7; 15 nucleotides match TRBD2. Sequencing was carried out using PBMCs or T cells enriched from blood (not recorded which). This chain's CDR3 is CASAGLAGGSYEQYF. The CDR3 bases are TGCGCCAGCGCAGGACTAGCGGGAGGGTCCTACGAGCAGTACTTC.